The clone carrying this T cell receptor beta chain came up many times. This sample was taken from a study of neurological immune-mediated disorders. TCRdb re-analysed the 5' RACE reads in MiXCR, keeping a single row per CDR3 protein. In the table there are about 80,000 distinct CDR3 sequences, almost 6% of which are singletons. Described time point: longitudinal time-point 2. The CDR3 has 14 amino acids. The J segment lost 5 bases and the V segment lost 5 bases, leaving 6 bases of the junction unmatched. This clonotype originated in a woman between 55 and 75 years old with multiple sclerosis. The genes are TRBV12-3 or TRBV12-4 and TRBJ1-2; 9 nucleotides align to TRBD1. Sample: PBMCs. The CDR3 loop is CASSPTGGRYGYTF. CDR3 bases: TGTGCCAGCAGTCCAACAGGGGGCAGGTATGGCTACACCTTC.